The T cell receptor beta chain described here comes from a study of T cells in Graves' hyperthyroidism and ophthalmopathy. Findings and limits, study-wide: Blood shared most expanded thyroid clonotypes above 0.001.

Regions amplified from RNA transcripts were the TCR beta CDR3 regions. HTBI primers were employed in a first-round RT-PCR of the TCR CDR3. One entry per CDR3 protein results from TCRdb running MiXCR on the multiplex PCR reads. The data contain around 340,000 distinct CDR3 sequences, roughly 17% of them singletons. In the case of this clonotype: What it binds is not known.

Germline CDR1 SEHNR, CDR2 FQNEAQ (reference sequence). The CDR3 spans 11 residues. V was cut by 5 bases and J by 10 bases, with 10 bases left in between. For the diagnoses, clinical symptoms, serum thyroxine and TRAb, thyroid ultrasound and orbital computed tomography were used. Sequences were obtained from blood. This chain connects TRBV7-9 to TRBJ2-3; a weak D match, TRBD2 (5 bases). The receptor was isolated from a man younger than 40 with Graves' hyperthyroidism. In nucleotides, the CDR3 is TGTGCCAGCAGCCGGACTGAACCGCAGTATTTT. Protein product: CASSRTEPQYF. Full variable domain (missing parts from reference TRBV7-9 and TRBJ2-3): DTGVSQNPRHKITKRGQNVTFRCDPISEHNRLYWYRQTLGQGPEFLTYFQNEAQLEKSRLLSDRFSAERPKGSFSTLEIQRTEQGDSAMYLCASSRTEPQYFGPGTRLTVL.